The 5 T cell receptor beta chains below were found in one sample sequenced in a study of cytomegalovirus exposure and HLA in healthy donors. The PCR employed 60 Vbeta primers together with 13 Jbeta primers. The protocol was immunoSEQ multiplex PCR, while the TCRdb copy is restricted to in-frame clones and leaves out a portion. The sample shows 150,000 to 200,000 clones, more than 60% of them seen only once. The specimen sequenced was PBMCs. The source is a human donor in good health.

The V gene is TRBV5-1, the J gene TRBJ2-3, with 12 bases fitting TRBD2. The V segment lost 4 bases and the J segment 2 bases; nucleotides outside the gene matches: 5. Germline V lookup: CDR1 SGHRS, CDR2 YFSETQ. The length of the CDR3 is 16 residues. Here the CDR3 reads CASSSTSGGYTDTQYF. As DNA, the CDR3 is TGCGCCAGCAGCAGCACTAGCGGGGGGTACACAGATACGCAGTATTTT. Using reference TRBV5-1 and TRBJ2-3 for the parts outside the CDR3, the full variable domain is KAGVTQTPRYLIKTRGQQVTLSCSPISGHRSVSWYQQTPGQGLQFLFEYFSETQRNKGNFPGRFSGRQFSNSRSEMNVSTLELGDSALYLCASSSTSGGYTDTQYFGPGTRLTVL.

This clone came up a few times. V and J are TRBV11-3 and TRBJ2-3; D perhaps matches TRBD1 (6 bases). The CDR3 has 15 residues. Trimming left V 8 bases short and J 0 bases short, with 15 bases between. Germline CDR1 is SGHNT and CDR2 is YENEEA. As DNA, the CDR3 is TGTGCCAGCCCCAAAGGGGGTAAAAGCACAGATACGCAGTATTTT. Its protein is CASPKGGKSTDTQYF.

The V call is TRBV6-5, the J call TRBJ1-2; TRBD1 aligns across 7 bases. The germline V gene encodes CDR1 MNHEY and CDR2 SVGAGI. V shed 2 bases, J shed 7 bases, and the junction held 7 bases outside the gene matches. There are 14 residues in the CDR3. DNA of the CDR3: TGTGCCAGCAGTTACCTCGGACAGGATAGTGGCTACACCTTC. It translates to CASSYLGQDSGYTF.

The chain couples TRBV27 to TRBJ2-3; 7 bases match TRBD2. Germline V gene sequence: CDR1 MNHEY, CDR2 SMNVEV (reference sequence). The V segment lost 4 bases and the J segment 3 bases; nucleotides outside the gene matches: 4. This CDR3 contains 14 residues. The CDR3 here is CASSSAGLTDTQYF. CDR3 sequence (DNA): TGTGCCAGCAGTTCAGCGGGACTAACAGATACGCAGTATTTT.

In DNA, the CDR3 is TGTGCCAGCAGAACAGGGGGCGGAGGCGAGCAGTACTTC. Translated, it gives CASRTGGGGEQYF. This chain joins TRBV6-5 and TRBJ2-7; 9 bases are shared with TRBD1. J gave up 6 bases and V 6 bases, and 6 bases lay outside the gene matches. Per the germline V gene, CDR1 is MNHEY and CDR2 is SVGAGI. This CDR3 is built from 13 residues.